Listed below are T cell receptor beta chains from one sample, sequenced in a study of CD8 T cells in ankylosing spondylitis. TCRdb re-called the 5' RACE reads with MiXCR, one entry per CDR3 protein. This table holds more than 200,000 distinct CDR3 sequences, about 24% found once. The sample was blood, either unsorted or a sorted T cell fraction (not recorded which). The source is a male donor with ankylosing spondylitis or in good health (not recorded which). The CDR3 runs from the conserved cysteine through the conserved F or W. Fields, in order: J gene, clone size, D gene, V gene, CDR3 DNA, CDR3 protein. A D gene is named only where the DNA matches it firmly. A clone size is listed for some rows: how often the clone was seen (once, few, many), or a class if it is expanded.

j_call: TRBJ2-5; clone_size: -; d_call: -; v_call: TRBV10-3; cdr3_nt: TGTGCCATCAGTGAGTCTGAACCATGGGAGACCCAGTACTTC; cdr3_aa: CAISESEPWETQYF
j_call: TRBJ2-3; clone_size: -; d_call: -; v_call: TRBV10-1; cdr3_nt: TGCGCCAGCAATAGGGGGGAGATATCACAAGATACGCAGTATTTT; cdr3_aa: CASNRGEISQDTQYF
j_call: TRBJ2-7; clone_size: -; d_call: -; v_call: TRBV20-1; cdr3_nt: TGCAGTGCTAGGGCGGGAACCGGCGAGCAGTACTTC; cdr3_aa: CSARAGTGEQYF
j_call: TRBJ2-3; clone_size: -; d_call: TRBD2; v_call: TRBV3-1; cdr3_nt: TGTGCCAGCAGCCCCCAGGCCACAGCGGGGCCCACAGATACGCAGTATTTT; cdr3_aa: CASSPQATAGPTDTQYF
j_call: TRBJ2-3; clone_size: few; d_call: TRBD2; v_call: TRBV29-1; cdr3_nt: TGCAGCGTTTCCGGGACTAGTAGCACAGATACGCAGTATTTT; cdr3_aa: CSVSGTSSTDTQYF
j_call: TRBJ1-1; clone_size: many; d_call: -; v_call: TRBV20-1; cdr3_nt: TGCAGTGCTGCAAGCACTGAAGCTTTCTTT; cdr3_aa: CSAASTEAFF
j_call: TRBJ2-1; clone_size: many; d_call: -; v_call: TRBV6-1; cdr3_nt: TGTGCCAGCACAAGGGGTCCGAGAAATGAGCAGTTCTTC; cdr3_aa: CASTRGPRNEQFF
j_call: TRBJ2-5; clone_size: few; d_call: TRBD1; v_call: TRBV20-1; cdr3_nt: TGCAGTGCCAGCCCCCCTTGGGACAGCCAAGAGACCCAGTACTTC; cdr3_aa: CSASPPWDSQETQYF
j_call: TRBJ2-5; clone_size: -; d_call: TRBD2; v_call: TRBV29-1; cdr3_nt: TGCAGCGTCGCGAGCGGGGGGACATCAGAGACCCAGTACTTC; cdr3_aa: CSVASGGTSETQYF
j_call: TRBJ1-2; clone_size: -; d_call: -; v_call: TRBV2; cdr3_nt: TGTGCCAGCAGTGAAGAATGGTATGGCTACACCTTC; cdr3_aa: CASSEEWYGYTF
j_call: TRBJ2-7; clone_size: -; d_call: -; v_call: TRBV5-1; cdr3_nt: TGCGCCAGCGCCCAAGAGGAGGGGGCCTACGAGCAGTACTTC; cdr3_aa: CASAQEEGAYEQYF
j_call: TRBJ2-1; clone_size: -; d_call: -; v_call: TRBV6-2/TRBV6-3; cdr3_nt: TGTGCCAGCTGCGCGGACTTCTACAATGAGCAGTTCTTC; cdr3_aa: CASCADFYNEQFF
j_call: TRBJ2-5; clone_size: few; d_call: -; v_call: TRBV12-3/TRBV12-4; cdr3_nt: TGTGCCAGCAGTTTTGGGACGGCCTTTCAAGAGACCCAGTACTTC; cdr3_aa: CASSFGTAFQETQYF
j_call: TRBJ2-1; clone_size: few; d_call: TRBD2; v_call: TRBV20-1; cdr3_nt: TGCAGTGCTCGGGGGGGACCGCTCTGGGATGAGCAGTTCTTC; cdr3_aa: CSARGGPLWDEQFF
j_call: TRBJ2-2; clone_size: -; d_call: -; v_call: TRBV6-1; cdr3_nt: TGTGCCAGCAGCCGCAGCCTTACGAACACCGGGGAGCTGTTTTTT; cdr3_aa: CASSRSLTNTGELFF
j_call: TRBJ1-2; clone_size: -; d_call: -; v_call: TRBV2; cdr3_nt: TGTGCCAGCAGTGTTGAACCGACTATCTATGGCTACACCTTC; cdr3_aa: CASSVEPTIYGYTF
j_call: TRBJ2-7; clone_size: many; d_call: -; v_call: TRBV20-1; cdr3_nt: TGCAGTGCCACAAAATACGAGCAGTACTTC; cdr3_aa: CSATKYEQYF
j_call: TRBJ1-5; clone_size: few; d_call: -; v_call: TRBV20-1; cdr3_nt: TGCAGTGCTAGAGATAACTTTCCCCCACGCGACAGGTGGAGCCCCCAGCATTTT; cdr3_aa: CSARDNFPPRDRWSPQHF
j_call: TRBJ2-1; clone_size: many; d_call: TRBD2; v_call: TRBV11-1; cdr3_nt: TGTGCCAGCAGCTTAGTAGGTAGCGGGGGGTCCTCCTACAATGAGCAGTTCTTC; cdr3_aa: CASSLVGSGGSSYNEQFF
j_call: TRBJ1-2; clone_size: -; d_call: TRBD1; v_call: TRBV28; cdr3_nt: TGTGCCAGCAGTGAAAGACAGGGCTATGGCTACACCTTC; cdr3_aa: CASSERQGYGYTF
j_call: TRBJ2-3; clone_size: many; d_call: -; v_call: TRBV25-1; cdr3_nt: TGTGCCAGCAGGGGGACGCTTCAGGGACGCACAGATACGCAGTATTTT; cdr3_aa: CASRGTLQGRTDTQYF
j_call: TRBJ1-1; clone_size: -; d_call: TRBD1; v_call: TRBV7-3; cdr3_nt: TGTGCCAGCAGCCCCTCCTCCGGGACAGGGATGGCTGAAGCTTTCTTT; cdr3_aa: CASSPSSGTGMAEAFF
j_call: TRBJ2-3; clone_size: -; d_call: TRBD2; v_call: TRBV30; cdr3_nt: TGTGCCTGGAGTAGTGGCCGGGCGGGGGGTGATACGCAGTATTTT; cdr3_aa: CAWSSGRAGGDTQYF
j_call: TRBJ2-7; clone_size: -; d_call: -; v_call: TRBV20-1; cdr3_nt: TGCAGTGCTATTGGTTCTGCGGGGAGGAGCTCCTACGAGCAGTACTTC; cdr3_aa: CSAIGSAGRSSYEQYF
j_call: TRBJ2-2; clone_size: few; d_call: -; v_call: TRBV3-1; cdr3_nt: TGTGCCAGCAGCCAAGTCTGGGGCCGCGCGAACACCGGGGAGCTGTTTTTT; cdr3_aa: CASSQVWGRANTGELFF
j_call: TRBJ2-1; clone_size: -; d_call: -; v_call: TRBV5-1; cdr3_nt: TGCGCCAGCAGCTTGGGGGGAAGGTTGACCTATTACAATGAGCAGTTCTTC; cdr3_aa: CASSLGGRLTYYNEQFF
j_call: TRBJ2-7; clone_size: -; d_call: TRBD2; v_call: TRBV10-3; cdr3_nt: TGTGCCATCAGTGCAGCGGGGAGTTCCTACGAGCAGTACTTC; cdr3_aa: CAISAAGSSYEQYF
j_call: TRBJ2-7; clone_size: -; d_call: -; v_call: TRBV29-1; cdr3_nt: TGCAGCGCACTATACCCTAGCTCCTACGAGCAGTACTTC; cdr3_aa: CSALYPSSYEQYF